The sequence of this T cell receptor beta chain was determined in a study of regulatory T cells in long-lasting Graves disease. Study-level information: The definition of persistent Graves' disease was over 5 years of antithyroid drugs with positive TSH receptor antibodies.

The sample's time point: persistent/refractory GD, antithyroid drugs over 5 years with positive TRAb. From RNA extracted from PBMCs, the TCR library was made. The patient group derived from an endocrinology department in Xi'an, China. Comment on this clonotype: The antigen remains unidentified.

For TCR beta, libraries came from iRepertoire HTBI primers and Arm-PCR of CDR3 regions. Per the authors' pipeline: In the combined samples, under 80 TRBV and 14 TRBJ segments were identified. In TCRdb, the multiplex PCR reads were re-called with MiXCR into one record per CDR3 protein. These V and J calls originate from TCRdb's pipeline instead of the authors' own analysis. The sample has roughly 300,000 distinct CDR3 sequences, 20% to 25% seen once; the top ten hold roughly 56%. Trimming shortened V by 5 bases and J by 3 bases, and 13 bases separated the two germline ends. There are 13 residues in the CDR3. The germline V gene has CDR1 DFQATT and CDR2 SNEGSKA (reference sequence). Points from the study as a whole: TRBV28, TRBJ1-2 and TRBJ2-5 emerged as the favored segments in persistent disease.

The V call is TRBV20-1, the J call TRBJ2-5; D is perhaps TRBD2 (5 bases). The sample in question was peripheral blood mononuclear cells (PBMCs), obtained when the disease was refractory, from a patient treated with antithyroid drugs. This sequence was found in a female donor with Graves disease. The chain's CDR3 is CSAGSVAKETQYF. CDR3 in DNA: TGCAGTGCTGGGAGCGTAGCGAAAGAGACCCAGTACTTC.